The present entry profiles one TCR beta chain with its context. Its antigen is undetermined. These data originate in a study of cytomegalovirus exposure and HLA in healthy donors. Study in general: The same platform was used for the 100 to 150 validation repertoires and the 500 to 700 first-cohort repertoires, a later analysis reported.

The repertoire was sequenced with immunoSEQ multiplex PCR; TCRdb's copy has only in-frame clones and lacks some. This sample has 300,000 to 450,000 clones, with more than 80% found just once. Study results and limitations: The study put 150 or so TCR beta chains on its list as cytomegalovirus-associated. Confirmation in vitro established that a few CMV-associated chains were specific for CMV antigens.

The CDR3 contains 15 residues. The V end was cut by 4 bases, the J end by 1 base, with 13 bases between. The germline V gene has CDR1 MGHRA and CDR2 YSYEKL. This clonotype originated in a woman aged 18-29 years in good health and CMV-seronegative. The material sequenced was PBMCs. The chain combines TRBV4-1 with TRBJ1-1, with a tentative D call TRBD1 (5 bases). In DNA form, the CDR3 reads TGCGCCAGCAGCCTAGGGGCCGTTCCGAACACTGAAGCTTTCTTT. Amino acids: CASSLGAVPNTEAFF.